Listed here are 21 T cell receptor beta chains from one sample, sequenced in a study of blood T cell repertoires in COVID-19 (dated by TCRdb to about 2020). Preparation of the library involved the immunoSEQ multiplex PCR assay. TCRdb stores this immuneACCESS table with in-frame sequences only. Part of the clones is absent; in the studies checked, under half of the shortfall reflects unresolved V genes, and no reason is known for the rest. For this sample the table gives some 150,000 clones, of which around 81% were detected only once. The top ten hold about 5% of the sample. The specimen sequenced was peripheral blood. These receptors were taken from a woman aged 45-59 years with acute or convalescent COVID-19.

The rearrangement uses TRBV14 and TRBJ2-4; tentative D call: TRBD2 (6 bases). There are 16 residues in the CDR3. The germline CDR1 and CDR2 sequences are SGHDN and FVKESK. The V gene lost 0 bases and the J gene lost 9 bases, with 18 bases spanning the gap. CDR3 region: CASSQDWRIDGGIQYF. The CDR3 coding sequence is TGTGCCAGCAGCCAAGATTGGCGGATAGACGGGGGCATTCAGTACTTC.

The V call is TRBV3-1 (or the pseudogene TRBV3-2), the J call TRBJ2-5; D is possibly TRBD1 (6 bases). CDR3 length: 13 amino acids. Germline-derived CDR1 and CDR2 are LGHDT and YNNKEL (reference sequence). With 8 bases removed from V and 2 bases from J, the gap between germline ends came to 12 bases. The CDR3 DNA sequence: TGTGCCAGCCAGGTTGGACAGCAAGAGACCCAGTACTTC. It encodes CASQVGQQETQYF.

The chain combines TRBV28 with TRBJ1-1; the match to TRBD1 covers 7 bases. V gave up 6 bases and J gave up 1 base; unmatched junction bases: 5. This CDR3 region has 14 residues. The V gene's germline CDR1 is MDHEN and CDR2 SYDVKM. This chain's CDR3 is CASSHRTGNTEAFF. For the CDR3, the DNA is TGTGCCAGCAGCCATCGGACAGGGAACACTGAAGCTTTCTTT.

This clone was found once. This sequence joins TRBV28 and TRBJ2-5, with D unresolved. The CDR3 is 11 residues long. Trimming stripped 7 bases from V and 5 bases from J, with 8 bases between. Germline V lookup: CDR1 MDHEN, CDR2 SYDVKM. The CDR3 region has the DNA TGTGCCAGCAAGAGTGAGGAGACCCAGTACTTC. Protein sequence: CASKSEETQYF.

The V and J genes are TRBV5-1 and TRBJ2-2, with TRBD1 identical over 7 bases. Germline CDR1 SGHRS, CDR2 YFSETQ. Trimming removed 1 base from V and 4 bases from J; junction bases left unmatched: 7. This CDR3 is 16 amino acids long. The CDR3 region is CASSLFPGTVTGELFF. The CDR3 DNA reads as TGCGCCAGCAGCTTGTTCCCCGGGACAGTCACCGGGGAGCTGTTTTTT.

CDR3 loop: CATSRDRAGLNTEAFF. The DNA for the CDR3 is TGTGCCACCAGCAGAGATAGAGCGGGGCTAAACACTGAAGCTTTCTTT. The chain couples TRBV15 to TRBJ1-1; possibly TRBD1 for D (5 bases). The V end lost 0 bases, the J end lost 2 bases, and 13 bases lay between the germline ends. Germline lookup yields CDR1 LNHNV and CDR2 YYDKDF (reference sequence). This CDR3 contains 16 residues.

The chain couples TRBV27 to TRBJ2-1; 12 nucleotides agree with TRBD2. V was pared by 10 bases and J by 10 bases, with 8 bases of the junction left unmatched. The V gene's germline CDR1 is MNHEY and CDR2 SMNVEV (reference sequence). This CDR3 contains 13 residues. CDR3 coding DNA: TGTGCCATCGCTAGCGGGGGGGCGAGGGAGCAGTTCTTC. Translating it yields CAIASGGAREQFF.

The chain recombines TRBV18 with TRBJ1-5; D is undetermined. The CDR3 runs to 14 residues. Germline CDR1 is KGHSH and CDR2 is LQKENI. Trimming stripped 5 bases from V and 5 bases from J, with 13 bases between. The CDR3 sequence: CASSFTKVDQPQHF. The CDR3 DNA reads TGTGCCAGCTCATTCACCAAAGTAGATCAGCCCCAGCATTTT. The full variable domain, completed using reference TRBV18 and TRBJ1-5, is NAGVMQNPRHLVRRRGQEARLRCSPMKGHSHVYWYRQLPEEGLKFMVYLQKENIIDESGMPKERFSAEFPKEGPSILRIQQVVRGDSAAYFCASSFTKVDQPQHFGDGTRLSIL.

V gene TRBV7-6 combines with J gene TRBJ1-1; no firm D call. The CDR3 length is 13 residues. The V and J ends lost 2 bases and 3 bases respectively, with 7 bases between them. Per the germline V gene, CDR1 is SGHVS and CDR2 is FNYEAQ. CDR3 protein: CASSLRVDTEAFF. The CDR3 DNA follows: TGTGCCAGCAGCTTACGCGTTGACACTGAAGCTTTCTTT.

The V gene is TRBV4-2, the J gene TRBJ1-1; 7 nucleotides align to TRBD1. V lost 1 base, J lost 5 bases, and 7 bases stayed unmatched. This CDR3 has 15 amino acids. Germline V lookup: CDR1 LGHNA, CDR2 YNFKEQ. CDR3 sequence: CASSQVKGAQTEAFF. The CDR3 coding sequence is TGTGCCAGCAGCCAAGTTAAGGGGGCCCAGACTGAAGCTTTCTTT.

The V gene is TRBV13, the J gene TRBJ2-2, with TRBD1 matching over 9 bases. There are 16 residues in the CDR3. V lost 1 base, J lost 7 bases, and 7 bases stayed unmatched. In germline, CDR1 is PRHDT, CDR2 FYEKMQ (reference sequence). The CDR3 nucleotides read TGTGCCAGCAGCTTAGAGGGGGACAGGGTCATCGGGGAGCTGTTTTTT. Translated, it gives CASSLEGDRVIGELFF.

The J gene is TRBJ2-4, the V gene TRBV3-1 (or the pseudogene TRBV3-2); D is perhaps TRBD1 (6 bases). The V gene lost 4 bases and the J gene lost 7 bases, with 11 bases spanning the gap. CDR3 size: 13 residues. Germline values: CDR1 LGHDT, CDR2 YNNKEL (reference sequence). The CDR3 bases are TGTGCCAGCAGCCCCAGGCAGGGGAACATTCAGTACTTC. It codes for CASSPRQGNIQYF.

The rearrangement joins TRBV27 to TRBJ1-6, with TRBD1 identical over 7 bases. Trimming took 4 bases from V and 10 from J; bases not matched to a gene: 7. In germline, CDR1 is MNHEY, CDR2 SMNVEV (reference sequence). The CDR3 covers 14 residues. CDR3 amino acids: CASSSRQGKSPLHF. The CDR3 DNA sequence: TGTGCCAGCAGTTCCCGACAGGGAAAATCACCCCTCCACTTT.

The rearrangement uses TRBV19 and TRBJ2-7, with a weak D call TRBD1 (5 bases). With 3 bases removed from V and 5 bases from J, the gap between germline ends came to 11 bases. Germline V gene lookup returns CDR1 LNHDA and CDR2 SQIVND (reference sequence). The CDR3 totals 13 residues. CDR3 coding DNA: TGTGCCAGTAGTATTGAAGGGGCCCACGAGCAGTACTTC. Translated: CASSIEGAHEQYF.

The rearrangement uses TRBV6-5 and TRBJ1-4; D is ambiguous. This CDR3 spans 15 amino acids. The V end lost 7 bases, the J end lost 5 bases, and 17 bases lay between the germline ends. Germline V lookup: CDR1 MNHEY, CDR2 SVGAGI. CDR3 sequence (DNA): TGTGCCAGCAAAACTACCCCCCTAACAAATGAAAAACTGTTTTTT. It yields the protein CASKTTPLTNEKLFF.

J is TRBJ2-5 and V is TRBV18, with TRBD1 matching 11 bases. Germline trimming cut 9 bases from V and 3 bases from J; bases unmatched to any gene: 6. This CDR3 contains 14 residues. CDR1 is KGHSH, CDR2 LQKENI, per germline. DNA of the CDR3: TGTGCCAGTCAGCGGGACAGGGGGGAAGAGACCCAGTACTTC. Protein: CASQRDRGEETQYF.

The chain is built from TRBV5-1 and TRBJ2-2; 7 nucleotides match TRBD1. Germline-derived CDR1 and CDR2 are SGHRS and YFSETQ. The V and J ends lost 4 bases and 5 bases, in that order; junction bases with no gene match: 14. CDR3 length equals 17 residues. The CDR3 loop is CASSVTGASTETGELFF. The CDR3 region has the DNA TGCGCCAGCAGCGTCACAGGGGCGAGCACAGAAACCGGGGAGCTGTTTTTT.

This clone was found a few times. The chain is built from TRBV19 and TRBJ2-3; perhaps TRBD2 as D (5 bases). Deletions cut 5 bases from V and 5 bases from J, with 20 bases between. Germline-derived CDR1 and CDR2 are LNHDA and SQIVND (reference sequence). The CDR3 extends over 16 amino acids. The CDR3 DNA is TGTGCCAGTAGTCCTAGGGAGCCGGCAATGCGAGATACGCAGTATTTT. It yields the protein CASSPREPAMRDTQYF.

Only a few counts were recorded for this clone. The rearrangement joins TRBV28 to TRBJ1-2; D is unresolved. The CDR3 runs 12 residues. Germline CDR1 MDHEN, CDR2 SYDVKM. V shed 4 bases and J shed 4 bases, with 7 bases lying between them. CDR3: CASSSSLYGYTF. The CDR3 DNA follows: TGTGCCAGCAGTTCTTCCCTCTATGGCTACACCTTC.

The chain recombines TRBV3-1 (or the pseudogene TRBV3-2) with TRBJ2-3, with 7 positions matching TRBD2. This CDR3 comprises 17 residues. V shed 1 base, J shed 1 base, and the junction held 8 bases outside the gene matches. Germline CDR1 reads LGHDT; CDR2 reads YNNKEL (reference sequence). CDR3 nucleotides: TGTGCCAGCAGCCAAGGGCTGAGTGGGGGGGGCACAGATACGCAGTATTTT. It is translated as CASSQGLSGGGTDTQYF.

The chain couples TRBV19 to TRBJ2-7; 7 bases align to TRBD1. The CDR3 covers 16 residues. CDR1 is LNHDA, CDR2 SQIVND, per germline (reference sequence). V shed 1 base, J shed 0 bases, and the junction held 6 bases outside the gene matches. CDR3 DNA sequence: TGTGCCAGTAGTATAGGGGACAGACGATCCTCCTACGAGCAGTACTTC. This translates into CASSIGDRRSSYEQYF.